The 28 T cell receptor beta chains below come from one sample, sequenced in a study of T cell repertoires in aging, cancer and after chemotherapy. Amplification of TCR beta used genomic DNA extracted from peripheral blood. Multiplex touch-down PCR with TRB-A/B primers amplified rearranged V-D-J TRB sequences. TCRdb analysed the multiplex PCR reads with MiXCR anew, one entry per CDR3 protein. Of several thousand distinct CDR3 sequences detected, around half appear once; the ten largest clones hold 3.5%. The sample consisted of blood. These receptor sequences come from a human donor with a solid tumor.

CDR3 sequence reads: CASSPRDQSTDTQYF. The CDR3, as DNA: TGTGCCAGCAGTCCCCGGGACCAAAGCACAGATACGCAGTATTTT. The V and J genes are TRBV6-5 and TRBJ2-3, with D possibly being TRBD1 or TRBD2 (5 bases each). The length of the CDR3 is 15 residues. Trimming left V 5 bases short and J 0 bases short, with 12 bases between. Germline V CDR1 and CDR2: MNHEY, SVGAGI.

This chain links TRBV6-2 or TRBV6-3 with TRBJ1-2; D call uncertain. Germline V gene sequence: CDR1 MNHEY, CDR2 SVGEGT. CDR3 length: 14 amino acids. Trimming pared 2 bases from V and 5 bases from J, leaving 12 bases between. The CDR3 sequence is CASSYAPILYGYTF. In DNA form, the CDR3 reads TGTGCCAGCAGTTACGCGCCAATTCTTTATGGCTACACCTTC.

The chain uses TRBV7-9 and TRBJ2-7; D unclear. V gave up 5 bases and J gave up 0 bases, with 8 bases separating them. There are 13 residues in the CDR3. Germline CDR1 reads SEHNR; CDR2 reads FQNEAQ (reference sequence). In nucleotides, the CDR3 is TGTGCCAGCAGCCGGAGCATCTCCTACGAGCAGTACTTC. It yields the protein CASSRSISYEQYF.

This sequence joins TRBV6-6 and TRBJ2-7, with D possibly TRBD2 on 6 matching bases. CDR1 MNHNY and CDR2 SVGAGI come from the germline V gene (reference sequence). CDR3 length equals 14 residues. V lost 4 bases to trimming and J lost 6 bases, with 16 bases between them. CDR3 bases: TGTGCCAGCAGTTTAGCGGACACATGGCTCGAGCAGTACTTC. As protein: CASSLADTWLEQYF.

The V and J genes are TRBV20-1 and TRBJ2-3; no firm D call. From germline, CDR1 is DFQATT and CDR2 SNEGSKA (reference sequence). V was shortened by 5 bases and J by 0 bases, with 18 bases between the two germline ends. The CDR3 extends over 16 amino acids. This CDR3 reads CSAPALTESSTDTQYF. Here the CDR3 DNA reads TGCAGTGCTCCCGCGCTAACGGAGTCTAGCACAGATACGCAGTATTTT.

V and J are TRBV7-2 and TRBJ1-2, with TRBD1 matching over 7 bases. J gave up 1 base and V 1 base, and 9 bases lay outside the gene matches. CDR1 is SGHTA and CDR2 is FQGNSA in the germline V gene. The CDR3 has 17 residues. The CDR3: CASSLVGTAVNNYGYTF. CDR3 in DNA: TGTGCCAGCAGCTTAGTCGGGACAGCCGTTAATAACTATGGCTACACCTTC.

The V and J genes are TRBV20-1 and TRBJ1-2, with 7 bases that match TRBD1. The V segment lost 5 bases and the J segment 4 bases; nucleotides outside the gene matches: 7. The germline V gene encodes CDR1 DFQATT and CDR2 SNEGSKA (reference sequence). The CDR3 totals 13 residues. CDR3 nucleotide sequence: TGCAGTGCTTTAGCTTACAGGGGCTATGGCTACACCTTC. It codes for CSALAYRGYGYTF.

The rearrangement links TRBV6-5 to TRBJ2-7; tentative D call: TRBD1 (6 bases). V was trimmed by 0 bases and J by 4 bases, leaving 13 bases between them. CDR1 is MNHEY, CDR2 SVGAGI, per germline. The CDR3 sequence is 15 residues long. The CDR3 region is CASSYSWGQEYEQYF. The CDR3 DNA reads TGTGCCAGCAGTTACTCGTGGGGGCAGGAGTACGAGCAGTACTTC.

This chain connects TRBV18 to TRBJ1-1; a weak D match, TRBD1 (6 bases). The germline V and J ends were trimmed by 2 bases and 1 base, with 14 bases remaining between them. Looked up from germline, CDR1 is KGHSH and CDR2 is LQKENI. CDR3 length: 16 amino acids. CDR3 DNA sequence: TGTGCCAGCTCACCATTCAGGGCGGGGGCGAACACTGAAGCTTTCTTT. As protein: CASSPFRAGANTEAFF.

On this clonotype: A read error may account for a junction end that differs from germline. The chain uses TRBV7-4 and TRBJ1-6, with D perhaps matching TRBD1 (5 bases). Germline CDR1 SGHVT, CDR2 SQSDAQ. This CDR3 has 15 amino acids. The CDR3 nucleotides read TGTGCCAGCGGCTTGGCGTCAGGGTTAGGCTCACCCCTCCACTTT. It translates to CASGLASGLGSPLHF. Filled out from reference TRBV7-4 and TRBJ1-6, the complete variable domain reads GAGVSQSPRYKVAKRGRDVALRCDSISGHVTLYWYRQTLGQGSEVLTYSQSDAQRDKSGRPSGRFSAERPERSVSTLKIQRTEQGDSAVYLCASGLASGLGSPLHFGNGTRLTVT.

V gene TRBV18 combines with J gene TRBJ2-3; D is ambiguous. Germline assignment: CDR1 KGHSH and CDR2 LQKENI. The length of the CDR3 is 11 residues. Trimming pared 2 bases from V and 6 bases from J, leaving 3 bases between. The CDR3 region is CASSPDDTQYF. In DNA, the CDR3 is TGTGCCAGCTCACCAGATGATACGCAGTATTTT. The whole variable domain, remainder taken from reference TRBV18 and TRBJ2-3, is NAGVMQNPRHLVRRRGQEARLRCSPMKGHSHVYWYRQLPEEGLKFMVYLQKENIIDESGMPKERFSAEFPKEGPSILRIQQVVRGDSAAYFCASSPDDTQYFGPGTRLTVL.

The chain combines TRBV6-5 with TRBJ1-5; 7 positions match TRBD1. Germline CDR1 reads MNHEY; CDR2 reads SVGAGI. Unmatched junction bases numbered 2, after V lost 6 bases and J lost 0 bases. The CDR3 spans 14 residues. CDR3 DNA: TGTGCCAGCAGCCGGGACAGTAGCAATCAGCCCCAGCATTTT. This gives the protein CASSRDSSNQPQHF.

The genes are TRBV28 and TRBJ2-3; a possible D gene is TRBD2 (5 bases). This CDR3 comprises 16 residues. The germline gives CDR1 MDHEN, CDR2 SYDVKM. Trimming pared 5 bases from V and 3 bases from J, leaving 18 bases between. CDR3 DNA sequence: TGTGCCAGCAGTCGCCCGGGATCCCTCCCGACAGATACGCAGTATTTT. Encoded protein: CASSRPGSLPTDTQYF. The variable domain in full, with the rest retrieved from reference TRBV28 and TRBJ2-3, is DVKVTQSSRYLVKRTGEKVFLECVQDMDHENMFWYRQDPGLGLRLIYFSYDVKMKEKGDIPEGYSVSREKKERFSLILESASTNQTSMYLCASSRPGSLPTDTQYFGPGTRLTVL.

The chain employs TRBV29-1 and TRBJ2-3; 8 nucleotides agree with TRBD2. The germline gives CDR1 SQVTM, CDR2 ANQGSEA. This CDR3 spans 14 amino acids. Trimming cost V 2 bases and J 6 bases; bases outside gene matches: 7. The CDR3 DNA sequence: TGCAGCGTTGAAATAGCGGGGTTCCGTGATACGCAGTATTTT. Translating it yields CSVEIAGFRDTQYF.

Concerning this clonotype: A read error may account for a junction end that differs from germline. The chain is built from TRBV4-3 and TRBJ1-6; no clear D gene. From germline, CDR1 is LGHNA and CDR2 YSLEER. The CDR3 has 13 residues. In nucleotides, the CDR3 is TGCGCCAGCAGCCAAATTGAGGATTCGCCCCTCCACTTT. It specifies CASSQIEDSPLHF.

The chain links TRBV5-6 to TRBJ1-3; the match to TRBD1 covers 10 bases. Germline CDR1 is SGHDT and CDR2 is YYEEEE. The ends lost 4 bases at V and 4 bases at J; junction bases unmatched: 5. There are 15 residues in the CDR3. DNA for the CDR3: TGTGCCAGCAGCCCTAGGACAGGGGGAGGAAACACCATATATTTT. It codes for CASSPRTGGGNTIYF.

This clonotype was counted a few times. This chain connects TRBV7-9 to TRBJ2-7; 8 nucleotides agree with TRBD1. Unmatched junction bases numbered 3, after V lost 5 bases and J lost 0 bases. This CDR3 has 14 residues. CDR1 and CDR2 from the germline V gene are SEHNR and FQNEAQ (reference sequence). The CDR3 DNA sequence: TGTGCCAGCAGCGAGACAGGGGTCTCCTACGAGCAGTACTTC. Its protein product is CASSETGVSYEQYF.

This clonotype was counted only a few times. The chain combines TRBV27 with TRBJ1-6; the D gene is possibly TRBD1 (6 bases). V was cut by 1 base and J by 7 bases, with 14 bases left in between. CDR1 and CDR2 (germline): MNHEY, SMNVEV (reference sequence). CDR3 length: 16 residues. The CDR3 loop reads CASSLWGAHFNSPLHF. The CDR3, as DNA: TGTGCCAGCAGTTTATGGGGGGCACATTTCAATTCACCCCTCCACTTT.

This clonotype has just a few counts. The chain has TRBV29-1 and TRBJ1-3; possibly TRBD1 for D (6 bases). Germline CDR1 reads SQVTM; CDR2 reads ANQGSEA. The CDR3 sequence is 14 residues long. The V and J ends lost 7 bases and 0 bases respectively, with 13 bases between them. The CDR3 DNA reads TGCAGCGCTTTGACAGGCAACTCTGGAAACACCATATATTTT. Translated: CSALTGNSGNTIYF.

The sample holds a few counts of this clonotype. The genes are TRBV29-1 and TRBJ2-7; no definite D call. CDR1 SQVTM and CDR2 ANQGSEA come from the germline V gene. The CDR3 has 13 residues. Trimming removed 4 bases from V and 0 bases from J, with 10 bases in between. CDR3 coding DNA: TGCAGCGTTGCCGGCGGTTACTCCTACGAGCAGTACTTC. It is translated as CSVAGGYSYEQYF.

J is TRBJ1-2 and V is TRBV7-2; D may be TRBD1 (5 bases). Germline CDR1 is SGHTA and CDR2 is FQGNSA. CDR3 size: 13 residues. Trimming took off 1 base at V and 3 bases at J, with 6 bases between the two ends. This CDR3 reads CASSLVRDYGYTF. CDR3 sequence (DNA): TGTGCCAGCAGCTTAGTCAGGGACTATGGCTACACCTTC.

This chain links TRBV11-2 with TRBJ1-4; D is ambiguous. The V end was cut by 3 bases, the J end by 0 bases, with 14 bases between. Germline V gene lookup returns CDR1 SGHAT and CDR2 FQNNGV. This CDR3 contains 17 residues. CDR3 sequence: CASSFRLGATTNEKLFF. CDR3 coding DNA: TGTGCCAGCAGCTTTAGGTTGGGTGCTACAACTAATGAAAAACTGTTTTTT.

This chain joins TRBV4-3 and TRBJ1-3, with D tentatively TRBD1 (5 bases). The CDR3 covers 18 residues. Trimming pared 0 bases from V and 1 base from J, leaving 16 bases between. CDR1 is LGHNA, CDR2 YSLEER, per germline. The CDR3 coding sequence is TGCGCCAGCAGCCAAGAGACAAGCAGGGCCGCTTCTGGAAACACCATATATTTT. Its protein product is CASSQETSRAASGNTIYF.

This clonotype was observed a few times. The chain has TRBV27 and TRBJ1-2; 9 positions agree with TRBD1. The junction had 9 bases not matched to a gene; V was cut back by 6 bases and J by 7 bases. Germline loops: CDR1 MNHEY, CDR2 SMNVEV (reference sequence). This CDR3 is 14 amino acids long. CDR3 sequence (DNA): TGTGCCAGCAGCCCGGGACAGGGCCTTGGTGGCTACACCTTC. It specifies CASSPGQGLGGYTF.

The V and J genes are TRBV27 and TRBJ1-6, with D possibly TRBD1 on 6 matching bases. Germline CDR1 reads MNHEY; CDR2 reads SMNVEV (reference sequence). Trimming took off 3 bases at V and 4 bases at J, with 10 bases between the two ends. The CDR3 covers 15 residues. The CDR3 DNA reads TGTGCCAGCAGTTTGGGGGGGGCGTATAATTCACCCCTCCACTTT. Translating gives CASSLGGAYNSPLHF.

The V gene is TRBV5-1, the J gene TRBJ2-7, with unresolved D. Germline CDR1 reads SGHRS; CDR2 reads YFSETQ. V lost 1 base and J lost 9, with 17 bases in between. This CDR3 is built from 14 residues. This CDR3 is CASSLRVGHLLQYF. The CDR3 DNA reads TGCGCCAGCAGCTTGAGGGTCGGCCACTTACTGCAGTACTTC.

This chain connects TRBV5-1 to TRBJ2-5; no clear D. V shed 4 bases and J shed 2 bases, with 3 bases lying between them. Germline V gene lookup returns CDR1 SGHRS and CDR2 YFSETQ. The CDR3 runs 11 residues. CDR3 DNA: TGCGCCAGCAGCCAGCAAGAGACCCAGTACTTC. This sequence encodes CASSQQETQYF.

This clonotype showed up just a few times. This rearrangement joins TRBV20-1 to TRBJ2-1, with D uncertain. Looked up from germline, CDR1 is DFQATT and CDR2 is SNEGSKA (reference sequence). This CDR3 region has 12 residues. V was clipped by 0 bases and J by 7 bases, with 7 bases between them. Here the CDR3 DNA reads TGCAGTGCTAGAGATATCCGGAATGAGCAGTTCTTC. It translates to CSARDIRNEQFF.